This paragraph covers one TCR beta chain sequence. The CDR3 contains 14 residues. Between the trimmed V and J ends, which lost 2 bases and 3 bases, there was a span of 10 bases. Germline loops: CDR1 LNHDA, CDR2 SQIVND (reference sequence). This specimen belongs to a study of blood T cell repertoires in COVID-19. Across the whole study: PBMCs, B-cell-depleted T cells, or T cells provided the cDNA or gDNA that made up the material.

Sequenced by immunoSEQ multiplex PCR; TCRdb stores in-frame clones only, minus some. The table lists about 85,000 clones, more than 60% of them singletons, with over 9% in the top ten. This chain uses TRBV19 with TRBJ1-2; possible D gene TRBD1, 6 bases. This TCR was recovered from a man between 65 and 80 years old with acute or convalescent COVID-19. The source material was peripheral blood. CDR3 protein: CASSIMNRDYGYTF. The CDR3 region has the DNA TGTGCCAGTAGTATAATGAACAGGGACTATGGCTACACCTTC.